This TCR beta chain originates from a study of blood T cells in healthy people across ages (dated by TCRdb to about 2015). About the study as a whole: In model experiments, template switching captured about one uniquely barcoded TCR beta cDNA molecule for every two T cells. For two donors (one aged 18 to 29 and one aged 80 or older), the study analyzed two additional independent replicas of 1 million unique cDNA reads from the same blood draw. Four age groups were formed from the donors: young (average roughly 16 years), middle-aged (more than 35), aged (62) and long-lived (more than 75). To avoid experimental bias, donors of different ages were distributed randomly across sequencing lanes. The study measured age-related changes in TCR beta repertoire diversity using deep sequencing normalized with unique cDNA molecular identifiers. General conclusions and limits of the study: Compared with the aged group, more naive CD4+ T cells, fewer expanded clones and increased TCR diversity were shown by the long-lived group, suggesting age selection. Estimates of total diversity from one million sequenced T cells were regarded as lower bounds and underestimates. Observed TCR beta diversity correlated strongly with the percentage of naive T cells measured by flow cytometry. Conclusive comparison of naive and antigen-experienced compartments was prevented by the profiling of bulk unsorted PBMCs. The CMV infection status of donors was not known, potentially confounding age-related changes in expanded clonotypes. Observed TCR beta diversity per million T cells fell roughly linearly with age, and a significant reduction was already apparent by age about 36.

This clonotype was counted at least ten times. It lacks a known antigen. No per-base quality is available; no much larger clone lies one base away. Library generation was performed with 5' RACE. Sequencing was carried out with an Illumina HiSeq 2500. A second PCR of about 6 to 11 cycles was performed with a sample-barcoded 5' primer and a J-beta primer mix. A unique molecular identifier was introduced onto each TCR beta cDNA molecule by a template-switch 5' adaptor carrying 12 random nucleotides. At least 2.5 million CDR3-containing paired-end reads were obtained from each sample. First-strand cDNA synthesis was performed from all RNA using the Mint cDNA synthesis kit, with priming by a TRBC-specific oligonucleotide. All cDNA was treated with uracil-DNA glycosylase and then went through a first 18-cycle PCR with the universal primers M1SS and BC2_uni_R. The authors' pipeline ran thus. For normalization, 1 million high-quality reads, each with a distinct molecular identifier, were randomly selected from each sample. Reads with shared molecular identifiers were discarded instead of being binned into consensus sequences. MiTCR, set to a Q25 quality threshold and the strictest error-elimination algorithm, was used for CDR3 identification, clonotype clustering and error correction. Lower-bound total TCR beta diversity was estimated with a nonparametric unseen species model using Euler transformation. In TCRdb, the public reads were trimmed at Q25 with fastp and aligned with MiXCR, with productive beta chains retained. Rows matching on CDR3 protein sequence are summarized as one entry with the most common DNA and genes. TCRdb assigned the V and J calls; the authors' analysis was not used. A total of roughly 1,700,000 distinct CDR3 sequences appear in this sample, 28% of them only once. The top ten constitute over 7% of the sample.

Looking up the germline V gene (reference sequence) yields CDR1 SGHKS and CDR2 YYEKEE. There are 16 amino acids in the CDR3, from cysteine to phenylalanine inclusive. The read is trimmed to its CDR3 DNA, 48 bases read in frame from base 1. V loses 4 bases of germline sequence and J loses 2 bases, and the interval between the two ends is 19 bases. The donors were 40 or so Caucasian individuals from Russia, aged roughly 6 to 95 years, who were systemically healthy. Each donor gave ten milliliters of peripheral blood, drawn into EDTA-treated Vacutainer tubes. PBMCs were isolated by Ficoll-Paque density-gradient centrifugation, with at least 6.5 million obtained per sample. Trizol reagent was used to extract total RNA from the PBMCs, yielding at least 5.5 micrograms per sample. Naive CD45RAhigh/CD27high T cell percentages were measured by flow cytometry on a PBMC aliquot from every donor.

This TCR came from a woman aged 25 to 39 in good health. Recombination linked TRBV5-5 to TRBJ2-7; TRBD2 is a possible D gene, resting on 5 matching bases. The sample was blood. The CDR3 corresponds to CASSPAFAGEPYEQYF. At the DNA level, the sequence is TGTGCCAGCAGCCCCGCCTTCGCGGGTGAGCCCTACGAGCAGTACTTC.